The source of this T cell receptor beta chain is a study of control samples from healthy donors and cancer patients. Profiling relied on immunoSEQ multiplex PCR, and the TCRdb table lists in-frame clones only, not all of them. The sample has about 46,000 clones, about 90% seen once. The V gene's germline CDR1 is GTSNPN and CDR2 SVGIG (reference sequence). The CDR3 is 15 residues long. With V trimmed by 3 bases and J by 4 bases, 4 bases remained unmatched. The genes are TRBV30 and TRBJ2-2, with TRBD1 matching 11 bases. The TCR originated in a man aged 50-60 years with head and neck cancer. Sequencing input: PBMCs. The CDR3 loop is CAWRPGTGGTGELFF. The CDR3 DNA is TGTGCCTGGAGGCCCGGGACAGGGGGCACCGGGGAGCTGTTTTTT.